Presented here are 27 T cell receptor beta chains from one specimen sequenced in a study of T cells after yellow fever vaccination (dated by TCRdb to the late 2010s). Library preparation was by 5' RACE. The listed sequencing device is Illumina HiSeq 2500. Starting from the raw public reads, TCRdb applied fastp trimming at Q25, assembled clones with MiXCR and retained in-frame beta chains. Each entry merges the rows of one CDR3 protein and shows their most common DNA and genes. The sample table holds 150,000 to 200,000 distinct CDR3 sequences, of which 6% to 7.5% were seen once. The top ten hold 2.5% of the sample. In the paper's terms, the treatment or condition label means: live attenuated yellow fever vaccine strain. Here the sequenced sample was CD4+ T cells sorted from PBMCs, taken less than 6 days after the first yellow fever vaccination. Receptors originate from a man between 18 and 29 years old who received the YFV17D yellow fever vaccine.

The chain is built from TRBV4-2 and TRBJ1-2; 7 nucleotides agree with TRBD1. The V segment lost 1 base and the J segment 4 bases; nucleotides outside the gene matches: 6. Germline loops: CDR1 LGHNA, CDR2 YNFKEQ. This CDR3 comprises 15 residues. CDR3 bases: TGTGCCAGCAGCCAAGCTGGACAGGCTATCTATGGCTACACCTTC. Translation: CASSQAGQAIYGYTF.

This clonotype was counted at least ten times. The chain has TRBV6-2 or TRBV6-3 and TRBJ2-1; D may be TRBD1 (6 bases). CDR3 length: 12 residues. Trimming took off 6 bases at V and 7 bases at J, with 10 bases between the two ends. Germline V gene lookup returns CDR1 MNHEY and CDR2 SVGEGT. CDR3 coding DNA: TGTGCCAGCAGACCTCAGGGGAATGAGCAGTTCTTC. Encoded protein: CASRPQGNEQFF.

The table lists this clonotype with many counts. This chain links TRBV20-1 with TRBJ1-5; TRBD1 matches 7 bases. V shed 5 bases and J 1 base; nucleotides not matched to a gene: 2. Germline V gives CDR1 DFQATT, CDR2 SNEGSKA (reference sequence). This CDR3 comprises 13 residues. CDR3 residues: CSAVQGSNQPQHF. CDR3 DNA: TGCAGTGCTGTACAGGGGAGCAATCAGCCCCAGCATTTT.

This clonotype turned up a few times. V gene TRBV29-1 combines with J gene TRBJ2-3; TRBD2 matches at 10 bases. Per germline, CDR1 SQVTM and CDR2 ANQGSEA. With V trimmed by 7 bases and J by 3 bases, 7 bases remained unmatched. This CDR3 region has 14 residues. The CDR3 DNA reads TGCAGCGGAGGGACTAGCGCATCGACAGATACGCAGTATTTT. It encodes CSGGTSASTDTQYF.

In its sample, this clonotype was seen many times. The CDR3 protein is CASSSTFDLPYNEQFF. The CDR3 DNA reads TGTGCCAGCAGTTCAACATTCGATTTACCCTACAATGAGCAGTTCTTC. The chain recombines TRBV6-7 with TRBJ2-1; the D is unclear. TRBV6-7 is an ORF; its function is uncertain. V shed 4 bases and J shed 2 bases, with 15 bases lying between them. The CDR3 covers 16 residues.

V and J are TRBV9 and TRBJ2-2; D call uncertain. This CDR3 contains 14 residues. Germline CDR1 reads SGDLS; CDR2 reads YYNGEE. V gave up 0 bases and J gave up 6 bases, with 9 bases separating them. CDR3 DNA: TGTGCCAGCAGCGTAGATTTGGGTTCCGGGGAGCTGTTTTTT. Protein: CASSVDLGSGELFF.

This clonotype was observed a few times. This rearrangement joins TRBV4-2 to TRBJ2-1, with 7 bases that match TRBD2. The CDR3 is made up of 16 amino acids. Germline trimming cut 4 bases from V and 4 bases from J; bases unmatched to any gene: 10. Germline V gene lookup returns CDR1 LGHNA and CDR2 YNFKEQ. CDR3 in DNA: TGTGCCAGCAGCCGGGGAGCGGGGCCCTTTTACAATGAGCAGTTCTTC. This encodes CASSRGAGPFYNEQFF.

The chain uses TRBV5-4 and TRBJ2-3; 13 bases match TRBD2. CDR3 length equals 17 residues. The germline gives CDR1 SGHNT, CDR2 YYREEE (reference sequence). The ends lost 4 bases at V and 3 bases at J; junction bases unmatched: 8. CDR3 DNA: TGTGCCAGCAGCGCCGGGACTAGCGGGGTGAGGACAGATACGCAGTATTTT. Its translation: CASSAGTSGVRTDTQYF.

The chain uses TRBV12-3 or TRBV12-4 and TRBJ2-3, with D possibly being TRBD2 (6 bases). V lost 3 bases, J lost 10 bases, and 14 bases lay in between. The CDR3 extends over 13 amino acids. CDR3 sequence (DNA): TGTGCCAGCAGTTTGGACCCGGGACTTGCGCAGTATTTT. Translating gives CASSLDPGLAQYF.

This clonotype was seen many times. The chain combines TRBV6-4 with TRBJ1-1; D possibly corresponds to TRBD1 (5 bases). V dropped 8 bases and J dropped 3 bases, with 13 bases sitting between them. Germline CDR1 reads MRHNA; CDR2 reads SNTAGT. This CDR3 contains 13 residues. CDR3 bases: TGTGCCAGCCGAGGACGGGGCGACACTGAAGCTTTCTTT. This gives the protein CASRGRGDTEAFF.

This clonotype has more than one count but fewer than ten. The chain carries TRBV6-5 and TRBJ1-2, with 7 bases that match TRBD1. CDR1 MNHEY and CDR2 SVGAGI come from the germline V gene. This CDR3 region has 14 residues. V lost 6 bases, J lost 4 bases, and 8 bases stayed unmatched. The CDR3 DNA reads TGTGCCAGCAGACTTGGGACAGACCCCTATGGCTACACCTTC. Translating gives CASRLGTDPYGYTF.

This clonotype was picked up many times. J is TRBJ2-2 and V is TRBV20-1; maybe TRBD1 (7 bases). Per germline, CDR1 DFQATT and CDR2 SNEGSKA (reference sequence). V lost 0 bases, J lost 3 bases, and 14 bases lay in between. The CDR3 sequence is 16 residues long. This CDR3 reads CSARDPRRGDTGELFF. CDR3 bases: TGCAGTGCTAGAGATCCCCGCAGGGGGGACACCGGGGAGCTGTTTTTT.

Many counts were recorded for this clonotype. This chain connects TRBV6-5 to TRBJ2-3, with 7 nucleotides matching TRBD1. In germline, CDR1 is MNHEY, CDR2 SVGAGI. The CDR3 is made up of 16 amino acids. Losses at the gene ends were 6 bases for V and 7 bases for J; bases not matched to a gene: 16. This CDR3 reads CASRPLPGQSGNTQYF. The CDR3 nucleotides are TGTGCCAGCAGACCATTGCCGGGACAGAGTGGGAATACGCAGTATTTT.

This clonotype was detected ten times or more. The genes are TRBV6-1 and TRBJ2-1; the match to TRBD1 covers 9 bases. The CDR3 covers 15 residues. The germline V gene encodes CDR1 MNHNS and CDR2 SASEGT. After removal of 2 bases from V and 5 bases from J, the junction contained 4 bases not matched to a gene. The CDR3 nucleotides read TGTGCCAGCAGTGAACCGGGACAGGGACACAATGAGCAGTTCTTC. Encoded protein: CASSEPGQGHNEQFF.

This clonotype was detected many times. V usage is TRBV20-1 and J usage is TRBJ1-1; tentatively, D is TRBD1 (5 bases). CDR3 length: 15 residues. Trimming took 0 bases from V and 6 from J, leaving 17 bases between them. Germline loops: CDR1 DFQATT, CDR2 SNEGSKA (reference sequence). In DNA, the CDR3 is TGCAGTGCTAGAGAAGGGTCAACGGGAGGGGCTGAAGCTTTCTTT. This encodes CSAREGSTGGAEAFF.

V gene TRBV5-1 combines with J gene TRBJ1-5; D is uncertain. CDR3 length: 13 residues. Trimming took off 5 bases at V and 4 bases at J, with 10 bases between the two ends. Looked up from germline, CDR1 is SGHRS and CDR2 is YFSETQ. Written as DNA, the CDR3 is TGCGCCAGCAGGACGGAAGATAATCAGCCCCAGCATTTT. This sequence encodes CASRTEDNQPQHF.

This clonotype was detected many times. CDR3 DNA sequence: TGTGCCAGCAACTGGGGCGGGACAGCATCCTACGAGCAGTACTTC. Translated, it gives CASNWGGTASYEQYF. This chain connects TRBV12-3 or TRBV12-4 to TRBJ2-7, with a tentative D call TRBD1 (7 bases). CDR3 length equals 15 residues. V lost 7 bases, J lost 1 base, and 17 bases lay in between.

This clonotype was seen many times. The rearrangement joins TRBV3-1 to TRBJ2-2; no clear D gene. Germline CDR1 LGHDT, CDR2 YNNKEL (reference sequence). This CDR3 comprises 17 residues. The V and J ends lost 4 bases and 6 bases respectively, with 21 bases between them. The CDR3 loop reads CASSPPELGIEAGELFF. The CDR3 bases are TGTGCCAGCAGCCCACCCGAACTGGGAATAGAAGCCGGGGAGCTGTTTTTT. Full variable domain (remainder filled in from reference TRBV3-1 and TRBJ2-2): DTAVSQTPKYLVTQMGNDKSIKCEQNLGHDTMYWYKQDSKKFLKIMFSYNNKELIINETVPNRFSPKSPDKAHLNLHINSLELGDSAVYFCASSPPELGIEAGELFFGEGSRLTVL.

This clonotype was seen many times. V usage is TRBV4-1 and J usage is TRBJ1-2; D is uncertain. Trimming removed 0 bases from V and 8 bases from J, with 10 bases in between. Looked up from germline, CDR1 is MGHRA and CDR2 is YSYEKL. The CDR3 is made up of 13 amino acids. The CDR3 nucleotides read TGCGCCAGCAGCCAAGATCGTTCAGGAGGCTACACCTTC. Translated, it gives CASSQDRSGGYTF.

This clonotype was recorded at least ten times. The chain combines TRBV11-2 with TRBJ2-1, with a weak D call TRBD2 (6 bases). Germline V lookup: CDR1 SGHAT, CDR2 FQNNGV. The V and J ends lost 1 base and 3 bases respectively, with 10 bases between them. The CDR3 sequence is 15 residues long. The CDR3: CASSLGTSYYNEQFF. For the CDR3, the DNA is TGTGCCAGCAGCTTAGGAACTAGCTACTACAATGAGCAGTTCTTC.

This clonotype showed up many times. The chain recombines TRBV20-1 with TRBJ1-3, with unresolved D. CDR3 length: 12 amino acids. CDR1 DFQATT and CDR2 SNEGSKA come from the germline V gene (reference sequence). V lost 1 base to trimming and J lost 8 bases, with 9 bases between them. The CDR3 DNA follows: TGCAGTGCTAGAGCCCCCGGAGACACCATATATTTT. Its translation: CSARAPGDTIYF.

The chain couples TRBV27 to TRBJ2-1; 11 nucleotides align to TRBD1. This CDR3 region has 16 residues. Germline values: CDR1 MNHEY, CDR2 SMNVEV (reference sequence). V was clipped by 5 bases and J by 6 bases; unmatched bases: 9. CDR3 residues: CASSPLGQGGVNEQFF. The CDR3 nucleotides read TGTGCCAGCAGTCCCCTGGGACAGGGGGGGGTCAATGAGCAGTTCTTC.

This clonotype was observed a few times. The V call is TRBV18, the J call TRBJ2-1; 10 nucleotides line up with TRBD2. The J segment lost 8 bases and the V segment lost 4 bases, leaving 5 bases of the junction unmatched. From germline, CDR1 is KGHSH and CDR2 LQKENI. The CDR3 spans 14 residues. The CDR3 nucleotides are TGTGCCAGCTCACAGTTAGCGGGGGGCTATGAGCAGTTCTTC. Translated, it gives CASSQLAGGYEQFF.

At least ten counts were recorded for this clonotype. The genes are TRBV12-3 or TRBV12-4 and TRBJ2-5; D is unresolved. V lost 3 bases to trimming and J lost 1 base, with 6 bases between them. The CDR3 loop spans 13 amino acids. CDR3 in DNA: TGTGCCAGCAGTTTTAACCTCCAAGAGACCCAGTACTTC. Its protein is CASSFNLQETQYF.

This clonotype was seen at least ten times. The chain carries TRBV7-3 and TRBJ1-1; the D gene is possibly TRBD1 (6 bases). The CDR3 runs to 15 residues. V was trimmed by 0 bases and J by 1 base, leaving 9 bases between them. Germline CDR1 is SGHTA and CDR2 is FQGTGA. The CDR3 DNA sequence: TGTGCCAGCAGCTTAACGGGGGCAGGGAACACTGAAGCTTTCTTT. Translating it yields CASSLTGAGNTEAFF.

V and J are TRBV19 and TRBJ2-1, with D unclear. V gave up 2 bases and J gave up 6 bases, with 5 bases separating them. Germline V gene lookup returns CDR1 LNHDA and CDR2 SQIVND (reference sequence). The CDR3 totals 12 residues. CDR3 sequence (DNA): TGTGCCAGTAGTATACGCGGCAATGAGCAGTTCTTC. Encoded protein: CASSIRGNEQFF.

The chain uses TRBV6-2 or TRBV6-3 and TRBJ1-2, with no clear D. With 2 bases removed from V and 0 bases from J, the gap between germline ends came to 7 bases. CDR3 length: 14 residues. Germline CDR1 MNHEY, CDR2 SVGEGT. The CDR3 DNA is TGTGCCAGCAGTTACGGTACAGCTAACTATGGCTACACCTTC. It yields the protein CASSYGTANYGYTF.